This T cell receptor (beta chain) was obtained from a study of CD8 T cells in ankylosing spondylitis. Broader study findings: Apparently characteristic of ankylosing spondylitis blood was a TCR beta motif (eight highly homologous variants).

Trimming stripped 4 bases from V and 0 bases from J, with 10 bases between. Germline loops: CDR1 SGHRS, CDR2 YFSETQ. The CDR3 sequence is 14 residues long. A few counts support this clonotype. Antigen specificity is unknown. TCRdb re-derived calls from the 5' RACE reads in MiXCR, one entry per CDR3 protein. The profile shows a few hundred thousand distinct CDR3 sequences, approximately 20% of them singletons. The receptor was derived from a male donor with ankylosing spondylitis. Sequenced material: blood, either unsorted or a sorted T cell fraction (not recorded which). J is TRBJ1-2 and V is TRBV5-1; D uncertain. CDR3 sequence: CASSPSGANYGYTF. CDR3 DNA: TGCGCCAGCAGCCCCTCCGGAGCTAACTATGGCTACACCTTC.